The clone carrying this T cell receptor (beta chain) has just one count. The data are from a study of Ad26.COV2.S vaccination and SARS-CoV-2 variants. The CDR3 is 15 amino acids. Germline CDR1 reads KGHSH; CDR2 reads LQKENI. With 3 bases removed from V and 5 bases from J, the gap between germline ends came to 13 bases. The assay was immunoSEQ multiplex PCR, and TCRdb's table has in-frame clones only and misses some. Here the sample spans just over 350,000 clones, about 90% being singletons. Specimen: peripheral blood, collected after recovery from COVID-19. The receptor's source is a human donor who had recovered from COVID-19. V usage is TRBV18 and J usage is TRBJ1-4; tentative D call: TRBD1 (5 bases). CDR3 sequence reads: CASSPGTGRNEKLFF. For the CDR3, the DNA is TGTGCCAGCTCACCCGGGACGGGAAGAAATGAAAAACTGTTTTTT.